This T cell receptor beta chain emerged from a study of blood T cell repertoires in COVID-19. Profiled with immunoSEQ multiplex PCR; TCRdb holds only in-frame clones, not every one. The repertoire holds 140,000 to 150,000 clones, with approximately 80% as singletons. The CDR3 sequence is 15 residues long. Germline V CDR1 and CDR2: GTSNPN, SVGIG (reference sequence). Between the trimmed V and J ends, which lost 4 bases and 5 bases, there was a span of 21 bases. V and J are TRBV30 and TRBJ2-7; tentatively, D is TRBD2 (5 bases). This TCR derives from a woman aged 60 to 75 with acute or convalescent COVID-19. Source material: peripheral blood. The CDR3 is CAWNLYSSGGHEQYF. Written as DNA, the CDR3 is TGTGCCTGGAATTTGTATTCGTCTGGAGGCCACGAGCAGTACTTC.